Sequencing of this T cell receptor beta chain was carried out in a study of tumor-infiltrating lymphocytes in localized non-small cell lung cancer. Study information: Resected tumor was paired with non-adjacent uninvolved lung from the same patient.

Produced via immunoSEQ multiplex PCR; TCRdb's table is partial and in-frame only. The top ten hold less than 25% of the sample, which has some 10,000 clones, under 85% seen once. Study conclusions and caveats: Tumors had more T cell infiltration than uninvolved lung, per TCRbeta sequencing and CD3 counts. Each assay used a separate piece of the same tissue. Tumor T-cell fraction was not associated with recurrence-free survival.

The CDR3 is 15 amino acids. V shed 6 bases and J shed 2 bases, with 17 bases lying between them. CDR1 KGHSH and CDR2 LQKENI come from the germline V gene. Note on this clone: Its specificity is unknown.

Sequenced material: lung tumor tissue. The sequence came from a human donor with non-small cell lung cancer. The V gene is TRBV18, the J gene TRBJ2-7; D assignment may be TRBD1 or TRBD2 (5 bases each). The CDR3: CASSLAGTEAYEQYF. The DNA of the CDR3 is TGTGCCAGCTCTCTGGCCGGGACGGAAGCCTACGAGCAGTACTTC.